This paragraph reports one TCR beta chain. Antigen: not known. CDR1 and CDR2 from the germline V gene are SGHDT and YYEEEE. The V segment lost 1 base and the J segment 0 bases; nucleotides outside the gene matches: 7. CDR3 length equals 17 residues. The data are from a study of shared clonotypes between healthy human individuals. Notes on the study in general: The low donor count limited represented genetic and exposure-history diversity.

An even split of each subset's genomic DNA across several immunoSEQ plates was performed. Measured with immunoSEQ multiplex PCR; TCRdb has only the in-frame clones, and not every one. This table has 1,500,000 or so clones, around 97% appearing once. The specimen was naive CD4+ T cells sorted from blood. Subset indicated: CD45RA+ positively selected. The clonotype originates from a man younger than 40 in good health. The chain joins TRBV5-6 to TRBJ2-5, with TRBD2 matching over 9 bases. The CDR3 DNA reads as TGTGCCAGCAGCTTGCGACTAGCGGTTCTGTACCAAGAGACCCAGTACTTC. Translation: CASSLRLAVLYQETQYF.